The 5 T cell receptor beta chains presented below share a single source sample, sequenced in a study of CXCR3-negative and CXCR3-positive naive CD8 T cells. Points from the study as a whole: More hydrophobic TRB CDR3s occurred in CXCR3-positive than in CXCR3-negative naive cells.

For these receptors, no antigen is known. It was by 5' RACE with UMI labels that the TRB cDNA libraries were prepared. No DNA is given; TCRdb re-called the 5' RACE reads and lists each CDR3 protein once. Reported are 7,500 or so distinct CDR3 sequences; the ten largest clones contain about 1.5%. Sequencing used naive CXCR3+ CD8+ T cells from blood. The subset is: CD45RO-CCR7+CD27+CD95- naive CD8+ T cells expressing CXCR3 (TNR3+). Receptor source: a human donor in good health. Some clones in this sample may be carry-over from other donors' samples.

This clonotype registers medium-sized by frequency. The chain recombines TRBV9 with TRBJ2-2; TCRdb picks TRBD1, but there is no DNA to check that call. There are 15 residues in the CDR3. The germline CDR1 and CDR2 sequences are SGDLS and YYNGEE. The chain's CDR3 is CASSVGGGDTGELFF.

The rearrangement joins TRBV7-3 to TRBJ2-1; with no DNA, the TCRdb D assignment of TRBD1 cannot be verified. The CDR3 totals 15 residues. Germline-derived CDR1 and CDR2 are SGHTA and FQGTGA. The chain's CDR3 is CASSSRGQGANEQFF.

This clonotype is identified as medium-sized from frequency. V gene TRBV29-1 combines with J gene TRBJ1-1. The CDR3 loop spans 12 amino acids. CDR1 is SQVTM, CDR2 ANQGSEA, per germline. The CDR3 sequence is CSVEAAVGEAFF.

This clonotype is identified as medium-sized from frequency. The chain links TRBV7-8 to TRBJ2-2; the D gene TCRdb calls, TRBD2, cannot be checked with no DNA. The CDR3 extends over 16 amino acids. Germline CDR1 is SGHVS and CDR2 is FQNEAQ. The CDR3 sequence is CASSLGPSGVTGELFF. The whole variable domain, filled in from reference TRBV7-8 and TRBJ2-2, reads GAGVSQSPRYKVAKRGQDVALRCDPISGHVSLFWYQQALGQGPEFLTYFQNEAQLDKSGLPSDRFFAERPEGSVSTLKIQRTQQEDSAVYLCASSLGPSGVTGELFFGEGSRLTVL.

The rearrangement joins TRBV5-1 to TRBJ2-3; there is no DNA to check the TCRdb D call of TRBD2. The CDR3 consists of 15 residues. Germline lookup yields CDR1 SGHRS and CDR2 YFSETQ. The CDR3 spells CASSLSGDGTDTQYF.